Included here is one TCR beta chain sequence, with context. Its antigen is as yet unknown. This record belongs to a study of regulatory T cells in long-lasting Graves disease. Study observations and caveats: Relative to new patients (roughly 900), persistent patients exhibited greater sharing of public clonotypes (approximately 2,500).

V was trimmed by 2 bases and J by 1 base, leaving 6 bases between them. From germline, CDR1 is SGHNT and CDR2 YYREEE (reference sequence). This CDR3 contains 13 residues. The time point here: newly diagnosed GD, antithyroid drugs for less than 3 months. RNA isolated from PBMCs was used to make the TCR library. Arm-PCR of CDR3 regions and iRepertoire HTBI primers were used to build TCR beta libraries. MiXCR was run by TCRdb on the multiplex PCR reads, yielding one entry per CDR3 protein. Of fewer than 650,000 distinct CDR3 sequences in the sample, approximately 15% were seen once. These data were also filed under a second study, of T cells in Graves' hyperthyroidism and ophthalmopathy. That paper notes: Blood also held most thyroid clonotypes expanded beyond 0.001.

This receptor was identified in a woman under 40 with Graves disease. The specimen was peripheral blood mononuclear cells (PBMCs), collected at new diagnosis, from a patient treated with antithyroid drugs. The chain recombines TRBV5-4 with TRBJ1-1; D gene ambiguous. The chain's CDR3 is CASSFYRNTEAFF. Written as DNA, the CDR3 is TGTGCCAGCAGCTTCTACAGGAACACTGAAGCTTTCTTT.